This TCR beta chain is from a study of somatic mutations in cytotoxic T cells in rheumatoid arthritis. This clone was seen just once. This table comes from immunoSEQ multiplex PCR, and its TCRdb copy is limited to in-frame clones, with some not included. The data show roughly 18,000 clones, about three quarters seen once. This sequence originates from an adult with rheumatoid arthritis. What was sequenced was CD8+ T cells sorted from blood.

DNA of the CDR3: TGTGCCAGCAGCTTGCTACTCGGGGGCTCTGGCTACACCTTC. Translated, it gives CASSLLLGGSGYTF. V and J are TRBV7-9 and TRBJ1-2; tentative D call: TRBD1 (6 bases). The CDR3 sequence is 14 residues long. V was cut by 3 bases and J by 7 bases, with 15 bases left in between. CDR1 SEHNR and CDR2 FQNEAQ come from the germline V gene (reference sequence).